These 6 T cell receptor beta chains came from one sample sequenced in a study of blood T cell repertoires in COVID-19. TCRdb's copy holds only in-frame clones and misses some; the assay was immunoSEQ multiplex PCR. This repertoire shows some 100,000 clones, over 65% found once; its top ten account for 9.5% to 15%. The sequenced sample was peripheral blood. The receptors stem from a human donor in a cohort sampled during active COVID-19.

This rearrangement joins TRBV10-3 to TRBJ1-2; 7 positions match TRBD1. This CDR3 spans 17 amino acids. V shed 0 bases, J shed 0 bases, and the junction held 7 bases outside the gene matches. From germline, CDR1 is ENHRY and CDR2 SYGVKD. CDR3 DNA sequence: TGTGCCATCAGTGAGTCGACAGGGATGGATCCTAACTATGGCTACACCTTC. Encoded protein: CAISESTGMDPNYGYTF.

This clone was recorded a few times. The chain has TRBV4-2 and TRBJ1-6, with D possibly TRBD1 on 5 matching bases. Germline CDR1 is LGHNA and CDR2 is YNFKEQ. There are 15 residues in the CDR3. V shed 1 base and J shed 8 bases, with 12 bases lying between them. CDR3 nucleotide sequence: TGTGCCAGCAGCCAAGTTTCAGGGCAGGATTCACCCCTCCACTTT. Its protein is CASSQVSGQDSPLHF.

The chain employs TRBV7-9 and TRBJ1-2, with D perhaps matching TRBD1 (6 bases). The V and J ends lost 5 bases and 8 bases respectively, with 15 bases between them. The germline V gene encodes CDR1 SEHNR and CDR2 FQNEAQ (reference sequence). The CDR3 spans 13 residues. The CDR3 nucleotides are TGTGCCAGCAGCCCATCGGGGGGCTGGGGCTACACCTTC. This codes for CASSPSGGWGYTF. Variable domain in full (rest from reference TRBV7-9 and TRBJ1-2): DTGVSQNPRHKITKRGQNVTFRCDPISEHNRLYWYRQTLGQGPEFLTYFQNEAQLEKSRLLSDRFSAERPKGSFSTLEIQRTEQGDSAMYLCASSPSGGWGYTFGSGTRLTVV.

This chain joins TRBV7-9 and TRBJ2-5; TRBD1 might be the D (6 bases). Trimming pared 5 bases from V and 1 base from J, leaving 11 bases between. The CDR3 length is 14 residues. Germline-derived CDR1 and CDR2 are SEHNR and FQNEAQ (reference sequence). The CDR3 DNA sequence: TGTGCCAGCAGCCCAGGACAGCTCCAAGAGACCCAGTACTTC. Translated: CASSPGQLQETQYF.

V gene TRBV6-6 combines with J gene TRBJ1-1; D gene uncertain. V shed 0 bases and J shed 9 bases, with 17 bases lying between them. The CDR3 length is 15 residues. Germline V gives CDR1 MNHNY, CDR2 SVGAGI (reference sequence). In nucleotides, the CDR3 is TGTGCCAGCAGTTACTCCTCCCTCGAGGGCCGAAAAGCTTTCTTT. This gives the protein CASSYSSLEGRKAFF.

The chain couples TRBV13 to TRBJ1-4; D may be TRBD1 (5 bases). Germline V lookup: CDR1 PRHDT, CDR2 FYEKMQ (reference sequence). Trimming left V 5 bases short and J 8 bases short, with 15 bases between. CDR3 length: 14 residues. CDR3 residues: CASSPPGSREKLFF. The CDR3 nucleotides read TGTGCCAGCAGCCCCCCAGGGTCGAGGGAAAAACTGTTTTTT.